This T cell receptor beta chain was identified during a study of shared clonotypes between healthy human individuals. This clone was recorded a few times. Clones were sequenced by immunoSEQ multiplex PCR, and TCRdb holds only the in-frame ones, with some missing. This sample yields around 700,000 clones, of which about three quarters are seen a single time; approximately 2% belongs to the top ten. CDR1 is SNHLY, CDR2 FYNNEI, per germline. CDR3 length equals 15 residues. Trimming at V came to 6 bases and at J to 4 bases, leaving 9 bases not matched to a gene. Sequenced input: memory CD4+ T cells sorted from blood. Stated subset: CD45RA-negative fraction. The clonotype originates from a woman aged 25-40 years in good health. The rearrangement uses TRBV2 and TRBJ2-5; TRBD2 agrees at 9 bases. The CDR3 here is CASRLAGAGRETQYF. CDR3 coding DNA: TGTGCCAGCAGGTTAGCGGGAGCGGGTAGAGAGACCCAGTACTTC.